The source of this T cell receptor (beta chain) is a study of blood T cell repertoires in COVID-19. For the study at large: COVID-19 samples, acute and convalescent, were from the United States, Italy and Spain. PBMCs, B-cell-depleted T cells, or T cells were the source of the cDNA or gDNA that made up the material.

Authors' data handling: Amplification of reference gene primers was used by the study to estimate nucleated cell counts. The table came from immunoSEQ multiplex PCR; TCRdb's copy has only in-frame clones and leaves some out. V, J and clone size are taken as reported in that table, and D and trimming were inferred from the DNA itself. Of 150,000 to 200,000 clones in the sample, 65% to 80% are singletons; the top ten hold approximately 13%. The receptor's source is a man aged 50-59 years who had recovered from COVID-19. Source material: peripheral blood.

Here the CDR3 DNA reads TGTGCCAGTAGTATTGACAGGGGACTAGCGGCCAATGAGCAGTTCTTC. Protein: CASSIDRGLAANEQFF. J is TRBJ2-1 and V is TRBV19, with 11 bases aligning to TRBD2. Trimming at V came to 3 bases and at J to 6 bases, leaving 7 bases not matched to a gene. The germline V gene encodes CDR1 LNHDA and CDR2 SQIVND (reference sequence). The CDR3 consists of 16 residues.